Below are 5 T cell receptor beta chains sequenced from a single sample in a study of T cell responses to AZD1222 COVID-19 vaccine. Repertoires were generated with immunoSEQ multiplex PCR, while TCRdb's copy carries only in-frame clones and drops some. The sample contains about 110,000 clones, roughly 87% of which appear only once. Sequences were derived from peripheral blood, sampled on day 0 of MenACWY control vaccination. Source of these receptors: an adult in good health.

The rearrangement joins TRBV28 to TRBJ1-5; 7 positions match TRBD1. V gave up 7 bases and J gave up 11 bases; unmatched junction bases: 23. The CDR3 extends over 17 amino acids. From germline, CDR1 is MDHEN and CDR2 SYDVKM. CDR3: CASMSPQGGAQGRSQHF. The DNA of the CDR3 is TGTGCCAGCATGTCCCCCCAGGGGGGGGCCCAAGGGAGGTCCCAGCATTTT.

V usage is TRBV12-3 or TRBV12-4 and J usage is TRBJ1-2; D is possibly TRBD1 (5 bases). V dropped 3 bases and J dropped 6 bases, with 11 bases sitting between them. This CDR3 has 13 residues. The CDR3 region is CASSLSGGDGYTF. The CDR3 DNA follows: TGTGCCAGCAGTTTGTCCGGGGGAGATGGCTACACCTTC.

This clone was detected only once. This chain links TRBV29-1 with TRBJ2-1, with unresolved D. Germline V gene sequence: CDR1 SQVTM, CDR2 ANQGSEA. This CDR3 has 12 amino acids. Trimming removed 4 bases at V and 10 bases at J, with 14 bases between. CDR3 nucleotides: TGCAGCGTTGGATGGGCAGCCCGGGAGCAGTTCTTC. It translates to CSVGWAAREQFF.

This chain joins TRBV27 and TRBJ2-5; TRBD2 aligns across 11 bases. The CDR3 is made up of 16 amino acids. The germline gives CDR1 MNHEY, CDR2 SMNVEV (reference sequence). V was pared by 3 bases and J by 7 bases, with 10 bases of the junction left unmatched. The CDR3 DNA is TGTGCCAGCAGTTTTTCGCTAGCGGGGGGTCCTCGGACCCAGTACTTC. This gives the protein CASSFSLAGGPRTQYF.

V is TRBV29-1 and J is TRBJ1-1; no firm D call. The germline V gene encodes CDR1 SQVTM and CDR2 ANQGSEA. With 4 bases removed from V and 1 base from J, the gap between germline ends came to 13 bases. The CDR3 covers 14 residues. The CDR3 nucleotides are TGCAGCGTTGCGCCCCGAATGAGGAACACTGAAGCTTTCTTT. Translating gives CSVAPRMRNTEAFF.